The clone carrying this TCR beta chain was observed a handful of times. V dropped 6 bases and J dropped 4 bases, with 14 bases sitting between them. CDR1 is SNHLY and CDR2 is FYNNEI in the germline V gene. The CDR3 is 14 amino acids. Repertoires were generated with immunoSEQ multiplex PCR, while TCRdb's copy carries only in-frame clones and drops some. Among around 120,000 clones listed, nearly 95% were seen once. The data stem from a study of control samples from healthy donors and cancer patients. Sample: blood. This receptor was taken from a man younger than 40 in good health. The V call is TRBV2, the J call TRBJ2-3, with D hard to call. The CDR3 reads CASSADPGSDTQYF. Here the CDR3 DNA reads TGTGCCAGCAGCGCTGACCCAGGTTCAGATACGCAGTATTTT.